This entry lists 14 T cell receptor beta chains sequenced from one sample in a study of regulatory T cells in long-lasting Graves disease. Arm-PCR of CDR3 regions and iRepertoire HTBI primers were the basis on which TCR beta libraries were built. TCRdb reprocessed the multiplex PCR reads with MiXCR, giving one entry per CDR3 protein. The data contain 600,000 to 800,000 distinct CDR3 sequences, 30% of them singletons. Sample time point: persistent/refractory GD, antithyroid drugs over 5 years with positive TRAb. From RNA extracted from PBMCs, the TCR library was made. The sequences come from peripheral blood mononuclear cells (PBMCs), collected when the disease was refractory, from a patient treated with antithyroid drugs. The receptors were gathered from a female donor with Graves disease.

This clonotype was observed at least ten times. The chain couples TRBV28 to TRBJ1-2, with 7 bases identical to TRBD1. This CDR3 is 15 amino acids long. Germline trimming cut 6 bases from V and 0 bases from J; bases unmatched to any gene: 7. Per germline, CDR1 MDHEN and CDR2 SYDVKM. The CDR3 DNA is TGTGCCAGCAGGGCGACCGGGACAGCTAACTATGGCTACACCTTC. This translates into CASRATGTANYGYTF.

This clonotype was found once. The chain links TRBV7-2 to TRBJ2-7; the D gene is possibly TRBD1 (6 bases). Germline V gene data show CDR1 as SGHTA and CDR2 as FQGNSA. V was shortened by 0 bases and J by 1 base, with 10 bases between the two germline ends. The CDR3 extends over 15 amino acids. The CDR3 DNA reads as TGTGCCAGCAGCTTAGCGCTCACAGGGTCCTACGAGCAGTACTTC. Translated: CASSLALTGSYEQYF.

This clonotype appeared a few times. The chain uses TRBV20-1 and TRBJ2-7; 8 nucleotides match TRBD2. V dropped 3 bases and J dropped 1; count of bases not matched to a gene: 5. The CDR3 is 14 residues long. Germline CDR1 is DFQATT and CDR2 is SNEGSKA (reference sequence). CDR3 bases: TGCAGTGCTAGGTTAACGGGGGGGTCCTACGAGCAGTACTTC. It specifies CSARLTGGSYEQYF.

The chain combines TRBV18 with TRBJ2-1; TRBD2 aligns across 9 bases. CDR3 size: 15 residues. The V segment lost 5 bases and the J segment 8 bases; nucleotides outside the gene matches: 10. CDR1 is KGHSH and CDR2 is LQKENI in the germline V gene. As DNA, the CDR3 is TGTGCCAGCTCATCGACTTGGGGACTAGCCTATGAGCAGTTCTTC. Translating gives CASSSTWGLAYEQFF.

The J gene is TRBJ1-5, the V gene TRBV30; maybe TRBD1 (6 bases). Germline V gives CDR1 GTSNPN, CDR2 SVGIG (reference sequence). Trimming cost V 0 bases and J 11 bases, with 20 bases left between them. The CDR3 extends over 15 amino acids. CDR3 coding DNA: TGTGCCTGGAGTGTAAGGGGTCGGGGGCATGGGTCCCAGCATTTT. Translation: CAWSVRGRGHGSQHF.

This clonotype was seen repeatedly, ten times or more. The chain combines TRBV2 with TRBJ1-5; TRBD1 matches 7 bases. Looked up from germline, CDR1 is SNHLY and CDR2 is FYNNEI. The length of the CDR3 is 14 residues. J lost 7 bases, V lost 5 bases, and 8 bases had no gene match. Here the CDR3 DNA reads TGTGCCAGCAGTCCAACGACAGGGCACCAGCCCCAGCATTTT. Encoded protein: CASSPTTGHQPQHF.

CDR3 DNA: TGTGCCAGCAGTTTACCAGGGGGTTTCGACTATGGCTACACCTTC. Translated, it gives CASSLPGGFDYGYTF. V usage is TRBV28 and J usage is TRBJ1-2; 7 bases fit TRBD1. CDR1 and CDR2 (germline): MDHEN, SYDVKM. Germline trimming cut 2 bases from V and 3 bases from J; bases unmatched to any gene: 6. The CDR3 sequence is 15 residues long.

This clonotype was found many times. The rearrangement joins TRBV7-3 to TRBJ2-5; 13 bases line up with TRBD2. V shed 5 bases and J 3 bases; nucleotides not matched to a gene: 9. The length of the CDR3 is 17 residues. CDR1 is SGHTA and CDR2 is FQGTGA in the germline V gene. As DNA, the CDR3 is TGTGCCAGCAGCCCGAATCCGGGACTAGCGGGAAAAGAGACCCAGTACTTC. Its protein product is CASSPNPGLAGKETQYF.

This clonotype was seen a handful of times. The chain links TRBV6-5 to TRBJ2-2, with 9 bases aligning to TRBD2. The CDR3 length is 15 residues. Trimming cost V 3 bases and J 1 base; bases outside gene matches: 0. CDR1 and CDR2 from the germline V gene are MNHEY and SVGAGI. DNA of the CDR3: TGTGCCAGCAGTTATAGCGGGGGGAACACCGGGGAGCTGTTTTTT. It is translated as CASSYSGGNTGELFF.

The V call is TRBV12-3 or TRBV12-4, the J call TRBJ1-4, with 7 bases aligning to TRBD1. With 1 base clipped from V and 3 bases from J, the junction kept 2 bases outside the gene matches. The CDR3 sequence is 15 residues long. This chain's CDR3 is CASSLVGQPNEKLFF. DNA for the CDR3: TGTGCCAGCAGTTTAGTGGGACAGCCTAATGAAAAACTGTTTTTT.

The sample holds a few counts of this clonotype. The J gene is TRBJ2-1, the V gene TRBV11-3; D might be TRBD2 (5 bases). Trimming stripped 4 bases from V and 10 bases from J, with 17 bases between. Germline-derived CDR1 and CDR2 are SGHNT and YENEEA. There are 14 residues in the CDR3. CDR3 sequence reads: CASSSSPASFEQFF. The CDR3 DNA reads TGTGCCAGCAGCTCTAGCCCCGCTAGTTTCGAGCAGTTCTTC.

The chain has TRBV29-1 and TRBJ1-1; tentative D call: TRBD1 (6 bases). V lost 4 bases to trimming and J lost 3 bases, with 15 bases between them. This CDR3 region has 14 residues. Germline V gene data show CDR1 as SQVTM and CDR2 as ANQGSEA. CDR3 coding DNA: TGCAGCGTTGCTCGTCGGACAGCCGACACTGAAGCTTTCTTT. This encodes CSVARRTADTEAFF.

The CDR3 sequence is CAISPVGSLSGANVLTF. The CDR3, as DNA: TGTGCCATCTCCCCGGTAGGGTCCCTCTCTGGGGCCAACGTCCTGACTTTC. The chain employs TRBV10-3 and TRBJ2-6; D ambiguous. The CDR3 contains 17 residues. Per germline, CDR1 ENHRY and CDR2 SYGVKD. Deletions cut 8 bases from V and 0 bases from J, with 17 bases between.

This clonotype was seen a few times. The chain is built from TRBV3-1 and TRBJ1-1; D not certain. The germline gives CDR1 LGHDT, CDR2 YNNKEL (reference sequence). The CDR3 runs to 13 residues. V was cut by 7 bases and J by 2 bases, with 11 bases left in between. The CDR3 DNA follows: TGTGCCAGCACCCCGTCACGTAACACTGAAGCTTTCTTT. Translation gives CASTPSRNTEAFF.